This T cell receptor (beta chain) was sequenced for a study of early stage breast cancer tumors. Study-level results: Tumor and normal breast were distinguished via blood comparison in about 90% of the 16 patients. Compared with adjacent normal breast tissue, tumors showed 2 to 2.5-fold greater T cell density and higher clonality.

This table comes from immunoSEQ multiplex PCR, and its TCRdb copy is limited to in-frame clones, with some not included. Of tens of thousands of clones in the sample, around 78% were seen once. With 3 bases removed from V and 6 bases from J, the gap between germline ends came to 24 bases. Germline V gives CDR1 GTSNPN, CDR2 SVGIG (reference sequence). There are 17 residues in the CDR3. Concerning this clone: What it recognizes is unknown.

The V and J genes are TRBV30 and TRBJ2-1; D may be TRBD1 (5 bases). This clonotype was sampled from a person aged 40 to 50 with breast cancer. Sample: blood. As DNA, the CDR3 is TGTGCCTGGAGGGTTAGACATGGTAGGGGTGGCTTCAATGAGCAGTTCTTC. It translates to CAWRVRHGRGGFNEQFF.